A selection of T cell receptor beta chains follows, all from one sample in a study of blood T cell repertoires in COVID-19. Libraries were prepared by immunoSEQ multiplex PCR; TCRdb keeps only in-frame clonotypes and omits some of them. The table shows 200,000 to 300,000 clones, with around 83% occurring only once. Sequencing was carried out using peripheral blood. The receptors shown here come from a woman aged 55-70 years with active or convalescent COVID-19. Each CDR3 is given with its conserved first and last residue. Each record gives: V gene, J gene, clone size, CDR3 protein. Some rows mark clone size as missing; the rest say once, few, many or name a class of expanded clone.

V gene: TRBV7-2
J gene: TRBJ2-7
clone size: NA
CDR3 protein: CASSLPGTGTYEQYF

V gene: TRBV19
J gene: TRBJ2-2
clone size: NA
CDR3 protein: CASSMGLAGNTGELFF

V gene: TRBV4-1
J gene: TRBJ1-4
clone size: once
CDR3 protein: CASSVPGQGTEKLFF

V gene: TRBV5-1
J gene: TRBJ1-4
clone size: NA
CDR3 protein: CASSLSGRSTNEKLFF

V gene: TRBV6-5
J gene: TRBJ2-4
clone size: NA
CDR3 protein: CASRGWDIQYF

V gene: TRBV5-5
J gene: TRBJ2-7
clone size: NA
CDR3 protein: CASSPGTGFVYEQYF

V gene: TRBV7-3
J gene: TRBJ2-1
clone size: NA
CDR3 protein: CASSSSGVSSYNEQFF

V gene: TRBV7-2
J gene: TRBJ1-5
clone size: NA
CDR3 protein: CASSIQGRVQPQHF

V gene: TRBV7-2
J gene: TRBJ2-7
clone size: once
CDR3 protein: CASSLGRTYEQYF

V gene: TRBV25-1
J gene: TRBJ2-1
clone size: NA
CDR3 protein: CASGLAGGGEQFF

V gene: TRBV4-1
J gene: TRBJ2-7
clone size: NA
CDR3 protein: CASSRLSGGPYEQYF

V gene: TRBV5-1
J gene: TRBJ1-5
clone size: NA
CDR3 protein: CASSLGGTGDQPQHF

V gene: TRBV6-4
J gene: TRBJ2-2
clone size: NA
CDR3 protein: CASSLGQGIGELFF

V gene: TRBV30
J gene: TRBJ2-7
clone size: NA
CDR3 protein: CAWSSKQGSTYEQYF

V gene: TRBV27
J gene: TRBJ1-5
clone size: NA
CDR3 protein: CASSYGQGLWQPQHF

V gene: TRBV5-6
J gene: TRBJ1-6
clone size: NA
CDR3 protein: CASSPGQGGSPLHF

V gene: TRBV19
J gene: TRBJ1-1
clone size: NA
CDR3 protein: CASSPSPGQGIFEAFF

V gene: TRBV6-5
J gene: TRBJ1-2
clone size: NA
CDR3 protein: CASSYSAGNYGYTF

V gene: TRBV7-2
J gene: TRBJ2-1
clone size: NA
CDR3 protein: CASSFSGGFYNEQFF

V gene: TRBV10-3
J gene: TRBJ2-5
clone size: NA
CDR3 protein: CAIQRDSQETQYF

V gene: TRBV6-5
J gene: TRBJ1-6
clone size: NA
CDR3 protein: CATLWAGENSPLHF

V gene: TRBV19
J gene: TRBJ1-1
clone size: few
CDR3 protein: CASRNRGRGTEAFF

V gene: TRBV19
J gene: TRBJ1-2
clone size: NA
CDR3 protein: CASKDPGKYSHFYGYTF

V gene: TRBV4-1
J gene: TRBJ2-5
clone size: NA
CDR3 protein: CASSQGTSGQETQYF

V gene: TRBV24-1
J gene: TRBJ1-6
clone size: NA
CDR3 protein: CATSVNQALGVYNSPLHF

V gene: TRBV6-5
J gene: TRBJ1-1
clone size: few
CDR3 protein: CASSYTTGEDTEAFF

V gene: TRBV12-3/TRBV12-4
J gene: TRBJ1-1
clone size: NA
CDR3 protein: CASSPGWGTEAFF

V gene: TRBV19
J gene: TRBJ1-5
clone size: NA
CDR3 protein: CASSGTDHQPQHF

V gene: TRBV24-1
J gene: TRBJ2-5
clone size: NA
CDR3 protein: CATSDFAGTSGGRETQYF

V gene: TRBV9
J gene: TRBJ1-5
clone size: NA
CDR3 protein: CASTTAGQPSNQPQHF

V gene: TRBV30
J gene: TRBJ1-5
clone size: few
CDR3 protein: CAWSPPDRIYSPQHF

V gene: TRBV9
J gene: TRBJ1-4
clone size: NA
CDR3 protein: CASSVGVGQGEKLFF

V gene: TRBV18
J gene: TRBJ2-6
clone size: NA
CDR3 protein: CASSPGGAGANVLTF

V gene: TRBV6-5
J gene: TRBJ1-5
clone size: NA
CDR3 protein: CASSPDRGKQPQHF

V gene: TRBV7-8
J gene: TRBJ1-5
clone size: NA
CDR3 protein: CASSLAGGVQPQHF

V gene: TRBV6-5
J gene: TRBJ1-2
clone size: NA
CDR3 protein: CASSYFGTGSNGYTF

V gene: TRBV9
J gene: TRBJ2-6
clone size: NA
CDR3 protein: CASSASPGQDFSGANVLTF

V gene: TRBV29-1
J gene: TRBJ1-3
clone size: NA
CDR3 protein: CSVGEQVSGNTIYF

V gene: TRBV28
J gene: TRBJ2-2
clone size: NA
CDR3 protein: CASKYLARGELFF

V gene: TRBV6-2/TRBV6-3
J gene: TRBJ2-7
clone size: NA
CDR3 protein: CASSPTGLSSYEQYF

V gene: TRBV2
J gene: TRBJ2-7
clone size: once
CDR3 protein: CASSFPLGQVYEQYF

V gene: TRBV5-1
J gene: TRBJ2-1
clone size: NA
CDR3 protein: CASSLNSGGALSEQFF

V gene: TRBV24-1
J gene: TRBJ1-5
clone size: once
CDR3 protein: CATSAITGTPYQPQHF

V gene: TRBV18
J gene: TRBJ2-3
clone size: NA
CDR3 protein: CASSPPSPLTDTQYF

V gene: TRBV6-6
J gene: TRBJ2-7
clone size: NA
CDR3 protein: CASTQLAGVYEQYF

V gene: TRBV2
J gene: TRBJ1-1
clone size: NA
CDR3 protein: CASSPVEAGNTEAFF